The 14 T cell receptor beta chains given below trace back to one sample, sequenced in a study of human T cells and chemical hapten exposure. TCRdb reprocessed the RACE reads via MiXCR and lists one record per CDR3 protein. The data show some 65,000 distinct CDR3 sequences, approximately 6.2% seen once. As to time point: healthy volunteer bleed at 6 weeks. Unfractionated whole blood yielded the extracted total RNA. Sequences were obtained from whole blood. These receptors all come from a female donor in good health. Some clones in this sample may be carry-over from other donors' samples.

This clonotype has more than one count but fewer than ten. The chain combines TRBV4-3 with TRBJ2-5; maybe TRBD2 (6 bases). With 0 bases removed from V and 7 bases from J, the gap between germline ends came to 33 bases. The CDR3 length is 21 residues. CDR1 is LGHNA and CDR2 is YSLEER in the germline V gene. The CDR3 reads CASSQDWLPAVLARAAATQYF. In DNA, the CDR3 is TGCGCCAGCAGCCAAGATTGGCTCCCCGCTGTCCTAGCGAGAGCCGCGGCGACCCAGTACTTC.

This clonotype was recorded many times. The chain employs TRBV5-4 and TRBJ2-1; 7 nucleotides align to TRBD1. From germline, CDR1 is SGHNT and CDR2 YYREEE (reference sequence). CDR3 size: 16 residues. The ends lost 3 bases at V and 5 bases at J; junction bases unmatched: 11. The CDR3 nucleotides read TGTGCCAGCAGCTCTGAACAGGGGTTGGGGAACAATGAGCAGTTCTTC. It encodes CASSSEQGLGNNEQFF.

This clonotype was counted many times. The chain combines TRBV20-1 with TRBJ2-7, with TRBD2 matching 13 bases. The germline CDR1 and CDR2 sequences are DFQATT and SNEGSKA (reference sequence). The CDR3 is made up of 14 amino acids. Germline trimming cut 5 bases from V and 5 bases from J; bases unmatched to any gene: 6. CDR3 protein: CSAPRLAGGHEQYF. The CDR3 nucleotides are TGCAGTGCTCCAAGACTAGCGGGAGGACACGAGCAGTACTTC.

At least ten counts were recorded for this clonotype. The V and J genes are TRBV27 and TRBJ2-3; D gene unclear. The ends were cut back, 3 bases at V and 0 bases at J, with 7 bases in the middle. The CDR3 is made up of 14 amino acids. Germline V gene data show CDR1 as MNHEY and CDR2 as SMNVEV (reference sequence). CDR3 coding DNA: TGTGCCAGCAGTTTTCAAGACAGCACAGATACGCAGTATTTT. Its protein product is CASSFQDSTDTQYF.

This clonotype was seen repeatedly, ten times or more. The germline gene is not matched at one end of the junction; a read error may be the cause. This chain connects TRBV20-1 to TRBJ1-1; D is uncertain. Germline assignment: CDR1 DFQATT and CDR2 SNEGSKA (reference sequence). The CDR3 consists of 13 residues. The CDR3 DNA follows: TGCAGTGCTCTTAATATCCCGAACTCTGAAGCTTTCTTT. Encoded protein: CSALNIPNSEAFF.

In its sample, this clonotype was seen many times. As DNA, the CDR3 is TGCAGTGCTAGAGATAAAGCACGGGGGGCCAACGTCCTGACTTTC. This gives the protein CSARDKARGANVLTF. J is TRBJ2-6 and V is TRBV20-1, with D unclear. V was pared by 0 bases and J by 4 bases, with 10 bases between. The germline gives CDR1 DFQATT, CDR2 SNEGSKA (reference sequence). The CDR3 covers 15 residues.

This clonotype occurred a few times. The V call is TRBV28, the J call TRBJ2-3, with no clear D. The CDR3 is 12 amino acids. Germline loops: CDR1 MDHEN, CDR2 SYDVKM. V gave up 6 bases and J gave up 6 bases, with 10 bases separating them. The CDR3 DNA reads TGTGCCAGCAGCCCGACCAGGGATACGCAGTATTTT. This encodes CASSPTRDTQYF.

This clonotype was picked up many times. The chain uses TRBV29-1 and TRBJ2-2, with TRBD1 as a possible D gene (5 bases). Germline values: CDR1 SQVTM, CDR2 ANQGSEA. The germline V and J ends were trimmed by 1 base and 3 bases, with 6 bases remaining between them. The CDR3 sequence is 13 residues long. The CDR3 spells CSVEGGDTGELFF. Written as DNA, the CDR3 is TGCAGCGTTGAAGGGGGCGACACCGGGGAGCTGTTTTTT.

This clonotype turned up a few times. V and J are TRBV5-4 and TRBJ2-3; possibly TRBD1 for D (6 bases). CDR1 is SGHNT and CDR2 is YYREEE in the germline V gene (reference sequence). Trimming cost V 2 bases and J 5 bases, with 12 bases left between them. There are 14 residues in the CDR3. The chain's CDR3 is CASSFPGAEDTQYF. CDR3 sequence (DNA): TGTGCCAGCAGCTTCCCAGGGGCCGAAGATACGCAGTATTTT.

This clonotype appeared many times. The chain employs TRBV20-1 and TRBJ2-7; 10 nucleotides line up with TRBD2. The CDR3 runs 14 residues. Trimming cost V 8 bases and J 2 bases; bases outside gene matches: 9. The germline CDR1 and CDR2 sequences are DFQATT and SNEGSKA (reference sequence). CDR3 sequence: CSPLRLAGAYEQYF. DNA for the CDR3: TGCAGTCCTCTTCGACTAGCGGGTGCCTACGAGCAGTACTTC.

This clonotype occurred many times. This rearrangement joins TRBV7-2 to TRBJ2-3; D might be TRBD1 or TRBD2, each matching 5 bases. Germline V lookup: CDR1 SGHTA, CDR2 FQGNSA. The CDR3 runs to 15 residues. The ends were cut back, 5 bases at V and 4 bases at J, with 16 bases in the middle. The CDR3 bases are TGTGCCAGCAGCCGTGGGGGTCGGATTCCAGATACGCAGTATTTT. Translation: CASSRGGRIPDTQYF.

This chain uses TRBV11-2 with TRBJ2-3; possibly TRBD2 for D (6 bases). The CDR3 contains 14 residues. The germline V and J ends were trimmed by 7 bases and 2 bases, with 13 bases remaining between them. Looked up from germline, CDR1 is SGHAT and CDR2 is FQNNGV. The CDR3 sequence: CASTRRGPTDTQYF. DNA of the CDR3: TGTGCCAGCACCCGGAGGGGTCCCACAGATACGCAGTATTTT.

The rearrangement uses TRBV10-3 and TRBJ2-2, with 9 bases matching TRBD2. With 8 bases clipped from V and 4 bases from J, the junction kept 2 bases outside the gene matches. Per the germline V gene, CDR1 is ENHRY and CDR2 is SYGVKD. There are 13 residues in the CDR3. CDR3 DNA sequence: TGTGCCATCGGGCGGGAGGGCACCGGGGAGCTGTTTTTT. It translates to CAIGREGTGELFF.

This clonotype was observed many times. The chain employs TRBV4-3 and TRBJ2-7; no reliable D call. V was trimmed by 4 bases and J by 12 bases, leaving 13 bases between them. CDR1 and CDR2 (germline): LGHNA, YSLEER. There are 11 residues in the CDR3. The chain's CDR3 is CASSRVLGPYF. The CDR3, as DNA: TGCGCCAGCAGCCGGGTCCTCGGTCCGTACTTC.